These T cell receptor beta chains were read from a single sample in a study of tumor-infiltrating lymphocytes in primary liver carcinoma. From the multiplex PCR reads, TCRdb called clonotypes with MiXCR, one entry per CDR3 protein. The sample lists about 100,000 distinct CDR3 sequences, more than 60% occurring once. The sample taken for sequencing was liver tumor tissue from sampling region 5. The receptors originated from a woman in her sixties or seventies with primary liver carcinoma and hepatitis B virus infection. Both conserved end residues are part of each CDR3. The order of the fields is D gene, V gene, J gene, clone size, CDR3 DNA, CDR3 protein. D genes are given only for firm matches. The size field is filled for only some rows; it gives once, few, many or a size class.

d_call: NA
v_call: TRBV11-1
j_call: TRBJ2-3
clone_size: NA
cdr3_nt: TGTGCCAGCAGCTCCGGGTTGGGGGGTACGCAATATTTT
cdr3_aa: CASSSGLGGTQYF

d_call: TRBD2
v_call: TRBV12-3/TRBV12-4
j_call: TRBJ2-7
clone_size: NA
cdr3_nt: TGTGCCAGCAGTTTCGGAAGGACTAGCGGGAGGGTTCCATATGAGCAGCACTTC
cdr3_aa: CASSFGRTSGRVPYEQHF

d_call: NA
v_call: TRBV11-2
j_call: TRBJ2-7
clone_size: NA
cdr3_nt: TGTGCCAGCACGAATCCTTGGCAGGAGGCAAGGGGGGAGCAGTACTTC
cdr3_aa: CASTNPWQEARGEQYF

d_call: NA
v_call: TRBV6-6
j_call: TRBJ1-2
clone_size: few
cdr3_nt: TGTGCCAGCGCCTCTCCTGGGGCAGAATATAACTATGGCTACACCTTC
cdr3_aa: CASASPGAEYNYGYTF

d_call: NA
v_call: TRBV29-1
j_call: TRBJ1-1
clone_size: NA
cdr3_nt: TGCAGCGCCCCTTTTTACACTGAAGTTTTCTTT
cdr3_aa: CSAPFYTEVFF

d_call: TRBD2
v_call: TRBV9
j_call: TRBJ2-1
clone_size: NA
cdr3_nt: TGTGCCAGCAGCGTAGAGGGGAGGGGACTAGCGGGAGGTAAGGGCAATGAGCAGTTCTTC
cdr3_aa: CASSVEGRGLAGGKGNEQFF

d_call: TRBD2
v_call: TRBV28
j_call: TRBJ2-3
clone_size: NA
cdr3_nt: TGTGCCAGCATGCAAAAGCGGGAGGGCCCGGGAGATACGCAGTATTTT
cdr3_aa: CASMQKREGPGDTQYF

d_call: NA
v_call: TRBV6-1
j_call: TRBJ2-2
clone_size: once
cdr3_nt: TGTGCCAGCACTCTCAGGTCCGGGGAGCTGTTTTTT
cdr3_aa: CASTLRSGELFF

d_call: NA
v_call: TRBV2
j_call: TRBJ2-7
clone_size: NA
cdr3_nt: TGTGCCAGCAGTGTAGCGGTGTACGAGCAGTACTTC
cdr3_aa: CASSVAVYEQYF

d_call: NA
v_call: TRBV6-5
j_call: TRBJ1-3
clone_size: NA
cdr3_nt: TGTGCCGTTAAGCGAGACGGACACTCCGGAAACACCATATATTTT
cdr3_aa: CAVKRDGHSGNTIYF

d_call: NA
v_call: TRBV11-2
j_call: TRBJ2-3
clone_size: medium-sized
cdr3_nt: TGTGCCAGCAGCTTAGTTCCACAACCAGATACGCAGTATTTT
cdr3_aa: CASSLVPQPDTQYF

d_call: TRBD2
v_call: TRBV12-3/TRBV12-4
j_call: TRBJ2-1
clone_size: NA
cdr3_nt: TGTGCCAGCAGCTTTTCAGGGACTAGCGGAGACAATGAGCACTTCTTC
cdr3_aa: CASSFSGTSGDNEHFF

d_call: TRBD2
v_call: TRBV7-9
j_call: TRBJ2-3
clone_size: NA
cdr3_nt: TGTGCCAGCAGCTTAGACCGGACTAGCAGTGATACGCAGTATTTT
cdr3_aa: CASSLDRTSSDTQYF

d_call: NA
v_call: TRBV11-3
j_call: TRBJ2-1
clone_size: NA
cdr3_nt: TGCGCCAGCAACTCCCGGGGGGCGCGGACCATGGGTAATGAGCAGTTCTTC
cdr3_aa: CASNSRGARTMGNEQFF

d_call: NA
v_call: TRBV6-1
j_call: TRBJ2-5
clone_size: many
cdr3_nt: TGTGCCAGCAGTGTCGGGGGCCGGGAGACCCAGTACTTC
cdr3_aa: CASSVGGRETQYF

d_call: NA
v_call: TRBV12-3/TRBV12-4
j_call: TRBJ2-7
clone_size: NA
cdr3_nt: TGTGCCAGCAGTTTAAATAGTAGGGGATTCTACGATCAGTACTTC
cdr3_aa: CASSLNSRGFYDQYF

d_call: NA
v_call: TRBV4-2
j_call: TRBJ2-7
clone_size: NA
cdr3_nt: TGTGCCAGCAACCTCGGGAGTAGCGGAAGGGTCAACGAGCAGTACTTC
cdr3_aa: CASNLGSSGRVNEQYF

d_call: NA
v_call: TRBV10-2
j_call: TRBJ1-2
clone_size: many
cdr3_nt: TGCGCCAGCAGTGAGTCTGAAGGCTATGGCTACACCTTC
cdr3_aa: CASSESEGYGYTF

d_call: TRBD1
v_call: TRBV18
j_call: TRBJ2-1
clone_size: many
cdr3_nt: TGTGCCAGCTCACATCGGCAGGGGGTTGCTGAGCAGTTCTTC
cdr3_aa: CASSHRQGVAEQFF

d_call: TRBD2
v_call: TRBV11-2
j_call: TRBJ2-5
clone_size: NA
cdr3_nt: TGTGCCAGCAGCATAGGACTAGCCCTGGGGGAGACCCAGTATTTC
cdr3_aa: CASSIGLALGETQYF

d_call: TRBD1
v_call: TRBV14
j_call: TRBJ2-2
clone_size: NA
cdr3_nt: TGTGCCAGCAGCCCCCCTGGGACAGAAAACACCGGGGAGCTGCTTTTT
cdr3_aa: CASSPPGTENTGELLF

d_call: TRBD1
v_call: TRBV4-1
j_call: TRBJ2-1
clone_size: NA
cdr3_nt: TGCCCCAGCAGCCTCACACAGGGGGCTGGGGTATACAATGGGCGGTTCTTC
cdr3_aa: CPSSLTQGAGVYNGRFF

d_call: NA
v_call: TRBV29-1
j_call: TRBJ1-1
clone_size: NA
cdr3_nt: TGCAGTGTTGAAGAATCGGGGATGTGGACTGAAGCTTTCTTT
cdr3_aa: CSVEESGMWTEAFF

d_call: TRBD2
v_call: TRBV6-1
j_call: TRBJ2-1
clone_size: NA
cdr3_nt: TGTGCCAGCAGCCTCCGGACTAGCGGGACGATGCTCGCCTCCTACAATGAGCAGTTTTTC
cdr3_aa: CASSLRTSGTMLASYNEQFF

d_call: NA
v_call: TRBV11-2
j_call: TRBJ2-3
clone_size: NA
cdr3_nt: TGTGCCAGCAGTTTAGCAATGGGGAGAAGGAGCGCAGATACGCAGTGTTTT
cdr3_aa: CASSLAMGRRSADTQCF

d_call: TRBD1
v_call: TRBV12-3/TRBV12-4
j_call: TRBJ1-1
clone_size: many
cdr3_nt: TGTGCCAGCAGTCTCCTGACAGGGGTTGGTCGGGTTGAAGCTTTCTTT
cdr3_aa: CASSLLTGVGRVEAFF

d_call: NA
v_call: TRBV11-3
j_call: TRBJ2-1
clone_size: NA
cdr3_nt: TGTGCTAGCAATGTCGGGGACTACAATGAGCAGTTCTTC
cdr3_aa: CASNVGDYNEQFF

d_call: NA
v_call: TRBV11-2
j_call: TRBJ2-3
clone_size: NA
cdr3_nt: TGTACCAGCAGCCCCGCCTCGGCGGGTAGCGAGCATACGCAGTATTTT
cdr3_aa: CTSSPASAGSEHTQYF

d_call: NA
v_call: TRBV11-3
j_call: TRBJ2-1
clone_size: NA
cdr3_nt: TGTGTCAGCAGCTTAGATAGCGTCGGTGAACAGTTCTTC
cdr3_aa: CVSSLDSVGEQFF

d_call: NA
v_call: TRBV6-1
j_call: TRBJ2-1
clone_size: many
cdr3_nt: TGTGCCACCCGGCGGACGGGCTCCTACAATGAGCAGTTCTTC
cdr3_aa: CATRRTGSYNEQFF

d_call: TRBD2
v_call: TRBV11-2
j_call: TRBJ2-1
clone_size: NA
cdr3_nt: TGTGCCAGCAGGTGGACTAGCGTGACCGAGCAGTTCTTC
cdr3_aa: CASRWTSVTEQFF

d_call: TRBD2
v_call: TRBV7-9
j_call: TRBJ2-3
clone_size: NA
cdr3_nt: TGTGCCAGCATCCCGGGACTAGCCGCAGATACGCGGTATTTT
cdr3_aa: CASIPGLAADTRYF

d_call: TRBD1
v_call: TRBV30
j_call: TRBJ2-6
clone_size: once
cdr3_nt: TGTGCCTGGAACGGACAGGGACGCGCCTCTGGGGCCAACGTCCTGACTTTC
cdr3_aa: CAWNGQGRASGANVLTF

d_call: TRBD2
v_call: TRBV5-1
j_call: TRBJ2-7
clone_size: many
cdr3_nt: TGCGCCAGCAGCTTGGGGACTAGAAGAGACGAGCAGTACTTC
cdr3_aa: CASSLGTRRDEQYF

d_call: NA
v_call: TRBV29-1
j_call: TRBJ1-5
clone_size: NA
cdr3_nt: TGCAGCGTTGGGGATAGGACCATCACAGATACGCAGCATTTT
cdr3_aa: CSVGDRTITDTQHF

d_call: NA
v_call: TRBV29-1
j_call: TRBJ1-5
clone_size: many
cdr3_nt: TGCAGCGTTGAAAAACAGGGTGCCAATCAGCCCCAGCATTTT
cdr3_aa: CSVEKQGANQPQHF

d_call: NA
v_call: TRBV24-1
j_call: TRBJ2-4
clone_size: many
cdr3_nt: TGTGCCACCAGTGATTCACAGATAGCCAAAAACATTCAGTACTTC
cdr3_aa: CATSDSQIAKNIQYF

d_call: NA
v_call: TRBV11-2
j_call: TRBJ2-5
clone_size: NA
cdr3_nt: TGTGCCAACCGCTTAAGTGAGACCCAGTACTTC
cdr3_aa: CANRLSETQYF

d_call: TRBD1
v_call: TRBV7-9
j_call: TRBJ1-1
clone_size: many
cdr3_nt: TGTGCCAGCAGCAAAGGGCAGGGGGCTGAAGCTTTCTTT
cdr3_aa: CASSKGQGAEAFF

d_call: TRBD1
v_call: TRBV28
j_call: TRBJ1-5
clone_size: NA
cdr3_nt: TGTGCCAGCAACCTCGGACAGGATCGAGGGCCCCAGCATTTT
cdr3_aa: CASNLGQDRGPQHF

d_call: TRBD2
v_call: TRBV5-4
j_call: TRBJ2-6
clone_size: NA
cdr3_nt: TGTGTCAGCAGCTTGGGTCTAGCGGGAGGAGCTGGGGCCAACGTCCTGACTTTC
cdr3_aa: CVSSLGLAGGAGANVLTF

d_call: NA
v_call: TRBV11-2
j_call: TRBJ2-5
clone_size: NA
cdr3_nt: TGTGCCAGCAGCGGGGGGAGCTCCGGAGCTGAGATCCAGTACTTC
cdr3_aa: CASSGGSSGAEIQYF

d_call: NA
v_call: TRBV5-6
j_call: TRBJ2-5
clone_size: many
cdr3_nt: TGTGCCAGCAGCTTGACAGGACCGAACGGGGAGACCCAGTACTTC
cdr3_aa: CASSLTGPNGETQYF

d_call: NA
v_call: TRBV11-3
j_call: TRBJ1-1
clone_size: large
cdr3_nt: TGTGCCAGCACCCATGGCAGGGTTACTGAAGCTTTCTTT
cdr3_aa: CASTHGRVTEAFF

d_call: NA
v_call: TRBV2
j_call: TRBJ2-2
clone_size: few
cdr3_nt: TGTGCCAGCAGTGAAGTGGCCGGGGAAGGGAACACCGGGGAGCTGTTTTTT
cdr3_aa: CASSEVAGEGNTGELFF

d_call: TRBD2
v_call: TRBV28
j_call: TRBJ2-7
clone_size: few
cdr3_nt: TGTGCCAGCACCAGAGCGGGGGGAACAGGTTACGAGCAGTACTTC
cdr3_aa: CASTRAGGTGYEQYF

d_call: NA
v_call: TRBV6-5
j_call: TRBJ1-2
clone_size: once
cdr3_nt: TGTGCCAGCGGCCTAGACAGGAAAGGTGGCTACACCTTC
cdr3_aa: CASGLDRKGGYTF

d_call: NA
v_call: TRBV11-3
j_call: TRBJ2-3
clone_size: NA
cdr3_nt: TGTTCCAGCAGCCTAACATCCACAGATACGCAGTATTTT
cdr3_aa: CSSSLTSTDTQYF

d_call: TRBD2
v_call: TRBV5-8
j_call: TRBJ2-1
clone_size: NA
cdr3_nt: TGTGCCAGCAGCTCCTCCGGGACTAGTAATTGGAATGAGCAATTCTTC
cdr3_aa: CASSSSGTSNWNEQFF

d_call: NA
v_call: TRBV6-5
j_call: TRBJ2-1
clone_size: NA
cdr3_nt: TGTGCCAGCAGTTGGGGGGGGACATCCTACAATGAGCTGTTCTTC
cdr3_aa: CASSWGGTSYNELFF

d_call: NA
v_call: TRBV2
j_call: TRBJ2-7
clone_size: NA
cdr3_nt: TGTGCCAGCAGTGAAGCCTTAAGGCGGGGATACAAGCAGTACTTC
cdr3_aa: CASSEALRRGYKQYF

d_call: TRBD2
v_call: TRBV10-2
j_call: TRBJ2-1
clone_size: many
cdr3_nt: TGCGCCAGCAGTGAGATCCAGCGGGGGAACAATGAGCAGTTCTTC
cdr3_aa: CASSEIQRGNNEQFF

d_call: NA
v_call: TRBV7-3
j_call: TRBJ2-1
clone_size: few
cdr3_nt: TGTGCCAGCAGCTTAAATCCAGCCTACAATGAGCAGTTCTTC
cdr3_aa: CASSLNPAYNEQFF